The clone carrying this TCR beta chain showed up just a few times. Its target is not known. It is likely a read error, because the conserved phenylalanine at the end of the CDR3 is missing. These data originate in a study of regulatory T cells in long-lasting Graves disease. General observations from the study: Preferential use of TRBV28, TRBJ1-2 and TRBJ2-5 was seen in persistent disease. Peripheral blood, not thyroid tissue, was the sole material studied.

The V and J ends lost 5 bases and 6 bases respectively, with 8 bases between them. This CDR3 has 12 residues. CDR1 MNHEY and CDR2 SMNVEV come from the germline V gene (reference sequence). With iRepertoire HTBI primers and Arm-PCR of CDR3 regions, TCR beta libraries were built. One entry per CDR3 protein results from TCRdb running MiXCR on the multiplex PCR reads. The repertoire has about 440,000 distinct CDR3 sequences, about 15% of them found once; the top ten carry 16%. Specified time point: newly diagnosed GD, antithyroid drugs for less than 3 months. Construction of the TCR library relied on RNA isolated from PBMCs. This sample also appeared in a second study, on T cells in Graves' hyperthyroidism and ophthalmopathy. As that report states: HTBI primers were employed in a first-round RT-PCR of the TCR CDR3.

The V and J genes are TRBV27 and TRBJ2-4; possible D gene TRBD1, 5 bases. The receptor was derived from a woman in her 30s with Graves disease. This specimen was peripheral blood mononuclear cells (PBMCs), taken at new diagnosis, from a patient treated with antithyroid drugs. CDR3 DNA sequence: TGTGCCAGCAGTCTAAGGGGAAACATTCAGTACCTC. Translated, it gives CASSLRGNIQYL.